A single sample gave rise to the 27 T cell receptor beta chains below, sequenced in a study of vaccination and CD4 T cells after COVID-19. The antigens of these receptors remain unknown. The Oncomine TCR Beta short-read assay sequenced DNA from cultured CD4+ T cells. MiXCR was run by TCRdb on the PCR reads, yielding one entry per CDR3 protein. The sample shows about 15,000 distinct CDR3 sequences, approximately 71% of them seen only once. Treatment indicated: approximately 11-day PBMC culture with coronavirus spike peptide pools or control peptides (ViraFEST assay). The sample was CD4+ T cells from blood, cultured in vitro. The source is a human donor who had recovered from COVID-19.

V gene TRBV24-1 combines with J gene TRBJ1-1; the match to TRBD1 covers 8 bases. The CDR3 is 16 amino acids. Trimming cost V 7 bases and J 0 bases; bases outside gene matches: 9. Germline-derived CDR1 and CDR2 are KGHDR and SFDVKD. CDR3 region: CATRDGGTGMNTEAFF. CDR3 in DNA: TGTGCCACCAGAGATGGCGGGACAGGCATGAACACTGAAGCTTTCTTT.

The chain carries TRBV6-2 or TRBV6-3 and TRBJ1-2; 7 positions match TRBD1. The trim removed 5 bases at V and 2 bases at J, leaving 2 bases unmatched. The CDR3 totals 13 residues. Germline V gives CDR1 MNHEY, CDR2 SVGEGT. The chain's CDR3 is CASSKGQNYGYTF. As DNA, the CDR3 is TGTGCCAGCAGTAAGGGACAGAACTATGGCTACACCTTC.

This sequence joins TRBV20-1 and TRBJ2-3, with TRBD2 identical over 8 bases. The germline CDR1 and CDR2 sequences are DFQATT and SNEGSKA (reference sequence). V was pared by 6 bases and J by 2 bases, with 7 bases of the junction left unmatched. The CDR3 is 14 amino acids. In nucleotides, the CDR3 is TGCAGTGCGGCTATAGCGGGGCTCACAGATACGCAGTATTTT. As protein: CSAAIAGLTDTQYF.

This clonotype was detected only a few times. The chain combines TRBV7-2 with TRBJ2-5; 9 bases match TRBD1. V shed 5 bases, J shed 4 bases, and the junction held 5 bases outside the gene matches. The germline gives CDR1 SGHTA, CDR2 FQGNSA. The CDR3 sequence is 14 residues long. The CDR3: CASSRTGVIETQYF. The CDR3 region has the DNA TGTGCCAGCAGCCGGACAGGGGTGATAGAGACCCAGTACTTC.

The DNA of the CDR3 is TGTGCCAGCAGTTACGAGGGGACTGAAGCTTTCTTT. Amino acid sequence: CASSYEGTEAFF. J is TRBJ1-1 and V is TRBV6-2 or TRBV6-3; D possibly corresponds to TRBD1 (5 bases). The CDR3 totals 12 residues. Germline V gene lookup returns CDR1 MNHEY and CDR2 SVGEGT. Trimming stripped 2 bases from V and 5 bases from J, with 6 bases between.

The CDR3 loop reads CSAPKGGSGTDTQYF. The CDR3 DNA is TGCAGTGCCCCTAAGGGCGGGAGTGGGACAGATACGCAGTATTTT. The V and J genes are TRBV20-1 and TRBJ2-3; 7 bases line up with TRBD2. This CDR3 region has 15 residues. Looked up from germline, CDR1 is DFQATT and CDR2 is SNEGSKA (reference sequence). Unmatched junction bases numbered 12, after V lost 6 bases and J lost 3 bases.

This chain joins TRBV27 and TRBJ1-2; 12 nucleotides align to TRBD1. V lost 3 bases to trimming and J lost 4 bases; unmatched junction nucleotides: 6. The V gene's germline CDR1 is MNHEY and CDR2 SMNVEV (reference sequence). This CDR3 comprises 16 residues. The DNA for the CDR3 is TGTGCCAGCAGTTTTTTGGGGACAGGGGGCTCCTATGGCTACACCTTC. This sequence encodes CASSFLGTGGSYGYTF.

The rearrangement uses TRBV6-5 and TRBJ1-2; the D gene is possibly TRBD1 (5 bases). CDR3 length: 14 amino acids. Per germline, CDR1 MNHEY and CDR2 SVGAGI. Trimming removed 2 bases at V and 4 bases at J, with 11 bases between. Written as DNA, the CDR3 is TGTGCCAGCAGTTACGGGACGCGGTCCTATGGCTACACCTTC. Its protein is CASSYGTRSYGYTF.

V is TRBV6-1 and J is TRBJ2-1; 14 bases match TRBD2. Germline-derived CDR1 and CDR2 are MNHNS and SASEGT. The CDR3 spans 17 residues. V lost 6 bases to trimming and J lost 0 bases; unmatched junction nucleotides: 4. CDR3 DNA: TGTGCCAGCAGCCGGACTAGCGGGAGGATCTCCTACAATGAGCAGTTCTTC. Protein product: CASSRTSGRISYNEQFF.

The J gene is TRBJ1-2, the V gene TRBV6-1; weak D call: TRBD1 (6 bases). V was pared by 5 bases and J by 1 base, with 17 bases between. The CDR3 has 16 amino acids. The germline CDR1 and CDR2 sequences are MNHNS and SASEGT. CDR3 sequence: CASSQIRQENNYGYTF. CDR3 DNA sequence: TGTGCCAGCAGTCAAATCCGACAGGAAAATAACTATGGCTACACCTTC.

This chain links TRBV7-8 with TRBJ2-3; perhaps TRBD2 as D (5 bases). Germline V gives CDR1 SGHVS, CDR2 FQNEAQ. Trimming cost V 5 bases and J 1 base, with 19 bases left between them. The CDR3 loop spans 17 amino acids. CDR3 residues: CASSQALLASRTDTQYF. The CDR3 DNA reads TGTGCCAGCAGCCAGGCACTTTTAGCGTCCCGCACAGATACGCAGTATTTT.

J is TRBJ1-5 and V is TRBV6-5; 8 positions agree with TRBD1. Germline assignment: CDR1 MNHEY and CDR2 SVGAGI. The CDR3 runs to 14 residues. Losses at the gene ends were 2 bases for V and 7 bases for J; bases not matched to a gene: 4. The CDR3 DNA sequence: TGTGCCAGCAGTTACGGTCCAGGGGGCCAGCCCCAGCATTTT. The encoded protein is CASSYGPGGQPQHF.

In this sample, this clonotype turned up a few times. The chain links TRBV20-1 to TRBJ1-5; D remains ambiguous. V was trimmed by 2 bases and J by 3 bases, leaving 5 bases between them. CDR1 is DFQATT, CDR2 SNEGSKA, per germline (reference sequence). CDR3 length: 12 residues. CDR3 sequence (DNA): TGCAGTGCTAGAATGGCCAATCAGCCCCAGCATTTT. It encodes CSARMANQPQHF.

The rearrangement links TRBV20-1 to TRBJ2-7; D may be TRBD2 (5 bases). Per the germline V gene, CDR1 is DFQATT and CDR2 is SNEGSKA (reference sequence). The germline V and J ends were trimmed by 1 base and 3 bases, with 10 bases remaining between them. The length of the CDR3 is 13 residues. CDR3 sequence reads: CSARGHRDYEQYF. CDR3 in DNA: TGCAGTGCTAGAGGGCATCGGGACTACGAGCAGTACTTC.

This clonotype turned up a few times. V and J are TRBV7-3 and TRBJ2-3; 7 bases align to TRBD1. The CDR3 is made up of 16 amino acids. Germline CDR1 SGHTA, CDR2 FQGTGA. V shed 6 bases and J 8 bases; nucleotides not matched to a gene: 17. The CDR3 nucleotides are TGTGCCAGCAGTCCTTTAGGAACTACAGGGGTTGGTACGCAGTATTTT. It codes for CASSPLGTTGVGTQYF. Supplemented by reference TRBV7-3 and TRBJ2-3, the full variable domain reads GAGVSQTPSNKVTEKGKYVELRCDPISGHTALYWYRQSLGQGPEFLIYFQGTGAADDSGLPNDRFFAVRPEGSVSTLKIQRTERGDSAVYLCASSPLGTTGVGTQYFGPGTRLTVL.

The chain combines TRBV11-2 with TRBJ2-7; no clear D. CDR3 length: 15 amino acids. V lost 5 bases and J 2 bases, leaving 16 bases between the germline ends. CDR1 SGHAT and CDR2 FQNNGV come from the germline V gene. CDR3 in amino acids: CASSQTAFSAYEQYF. Written as DNA, the CDR3 is TGTGCCAGCAGCCAAACGGCGTTCAGCGCCTACGAGCAGTACTTC.

V and J are TRBV7-2 and TRBJ2-5; TRBD1 agrees at 7 bases. The ends lost 2 bases at V and 5 bases at J; junction bases unmatched: 8. Germline lookup yields CDR1 SGHTA and CDR2 FQGNSA. This CDR3 is 15 amino acids long. CDR3 DNA: TGTGCCAGCAGCTTAAACCCGACAGGGACCGAGACCCAGTACTTC. Its translation: CASSLNPTGTETQYF.

The chain recombines TRBV24-1 with TRBJ1-1, with a possible D match to TRBD1 (5 bases). CDR1 is KGHDR and CDR2 is SFDVKD in the germline V gene. Deletions cut 4 bases from V and 7 bases from J, with 15 bases between. The CDR3 is 14 residues long. This CDR3 is CATSEPGREGEAFF. CDR3 coding DNA: TGTGCCACCAGTGAGCCAGGCAGGGAGGGTGAAGCTTTCTTT.

The chain has TRBV6-1 and TRBJ2-3, with D possibly matching TRBD2 (6 bases). The CDR3 runs to 14 residues. Trimming cost V 6 bases and J 6 bases, with 16 bases left between them. From germline, CDR1 is MNHNS and CDR2 SASEGT. The CDR3, as DNA: TGTGCCAGCAGATTTCCGGGAGAGAGGGATACGCAGTATTTT. Translation: CASRFPGERDTQYF.

This chain connects TRBV19 to TRBJ1-2; 8 bases are shared with TRBD1. This CDR3 spans 16 amino acids. Germline CDR1 LNHDA, CDR2 SQIVND (reference sequence). Trimming cost V 5 bases and J 4 bases; bases outside gene matches: 12. CDR3 sequence: CASSRSGGRPLYGYTF. The CDR3 coding sequence is TGTGCCAGTAGTCGCTCAGGGGGCCGTCCGCTCTATGGCTACACCTTC.

The chain is built from TRBV6-1 and TRBJ1-5; D is possibly TRBD1 (6 bases). CDR1 MNHNS and CDR2 SASEGT come from the germline V gene. Trimming cost V 4 bases and J 4 bases, with 23 bases left between them. The CDR3 sequence is 18 residues long. The CDR3, as DNA: TGTGCCAGCAGTGGCGAAAACAGGGTGTTGGGTGGGAATCAGCCCCAGCATTTT. This encodes CASSGENRVLGGNQPQHF.

This sequence joins TRBV7-2 and TRBJ2-2; tentatively, D is TRBD2 (5 bases). The germline CDR1 and CDR2 sequences are SGHTA and FQGNSA. The CDR3 length is 14 residues. Trimming shortened V by 7 bases and J by 3 bases, and 12 bases separated the two germline ends. The DNA of the CDR3 is TGTGCCAGCAAATACAACGGGGACACCGGGGAGCTGTTTTTT. It is translated as CASKYNGDTGELFF.

This clonotype was seen a few times. This chain joins TRBV7-9 and TRBJ2-3; TRBD2 might be the D (6 bases). V shed 4 bases and J shed 2 bases, with 13 bases lying between them. The CDR3 has 15 amino acids. Per germline, CDR1 SEHNR and CDR2 FQNEAQ (reference sequence). The CDR3 spells CASSYLWEDTDTQYF. The CDR3 DNA follows: TGTGCCAGCAGCTATCTTTGGGAGGACACAGATACGCAGTATTTT.

The V call is TRBV20-1, the J call TRBJ2-5; 12 bases match TRBD2. The germline V gene has CDR1 DFQATT and CDR2 SNEGSKA (reference sequence). V was clipped by 2 bases and J by 3 bases; unmatched bases: 7. This CDR3 contains 16 residues. CDR3 sequence: CSARPASGRAEETQYF. The CDR3 DNA follows: TGCAGTGCTAGACCAGCTAGCGGGAGGGCCGAAGAGACCCAGTACTTC.

This clonotype has a single count. The rearrangement links TRBV19 to TRBJ2-2; the match to TRBD1 covers 10 bases. This CDR3 spans 13 amino acids. Trimming at V came to 5 bases and at J to 6 bases, leaving 0 bases not matched to a gene. The germline CDR1 and CDR2 sequences are LNHDA and SQIVND (reference sequence). The CDR3 loop reads CASSGTGAGELFF. The CDR3 DNA sequence: TGTGCCAGTAGTGGGACAGGGGCCGGGGAGCTGTTTTTT. The full variable domain, in which reference TRBV19 and TRBJ2-2 provide the parts outside the CDR3, is DGGITQSPKYLFRKEGQNVTLSCEQNLNHDAMYWYRQDPGQGLRLIYYSQIVNDFQKGDIAEGYSVSREKKESFPLTVTSAQKNPTAFYLCASSGTGAGELFFGEGSRLTVL.

This clonotype was seen a single time. The genes are TRBV27 and TRBJ2-2; D not resolved. The germline CDR1 and CDR2 sequences are MNHEY and SMNVEV (reference sequence). V was pared by 6 bases and J by 2 bases, with 7 bases between. The CDR3 has 13 amino acids. CDR3 DNA: TGTGCCAGCAGATTTAGCAACACCGGGGAGCTGTTTTTT. Translated, it gives CASRFSNTGELFF.

The chain combines TRBV6-1 with TRBJ1-1, with a tentative D call TRBD1 (6 bases). Trimming removed 6 bases from V and 4 bases from J, with 15 bases in between. There are 14 residues in the CDR3. Looked up from germline, CDR1 is MNHNS and CDR2 is SASEGT. CDR3 sequence (DNA): TGTGCCAGCAGAAGAACAGGGTCGAGCACTGAAGCTTTCTTT. This encodes CASRRTGSSTEAFF.